This TCR beta chain was recovered during a study of blood T cell repertoires in COVID-19. Original processing notes: For nucleated cells, counts were estimated from reference gene primer amplification. Measured with immunoSEQ multiplex PCR; TCRdb has only the in-frame clones, and not every one. The DNA was the basis for D and trimming; V, J and clone size are from that table. The profile shows about 220,000 clones, about 85% of them singletons. Germline-derived CDR1 and CDR2 are SEHNR and FQNEAQ (reference sequence). This CDR3 contains 15 residues. Trimming took 3 bases from V and 4 from J, leaving 13 bases between them.

This TCR was sampled from a man between 45 and 60 years old who had recovered from COVID-19. The specimen sequenced was peripheral blood. The chain combines TRBV7-9 with TRBJ1-3; weak D call: TRBD1 (6 bases). The CDR3 here is CASSFYRAGGNTIYF. In DNA form, the CDR3 reads TGTGCCAGCAGCTTCTACAGGGCTGGCGGAAACACCATATATTTT.